This TCR beta chain was recorded in a study of blood T cells in healthy people across ages. The CDR3 runs to 16 residues. With V trimmed by 5 bases and J by 7 bases, 11 bases remained unmatched. Germline V gene lookup returns CDR1 SEHNR and CDR2 FQNEAQ (reference sequence). Each donor supplied around 9.6 milliliters of peripheral blood. A second PCR of 7 to 11 cycles used a sample-barcoded 5' primer and a J-beta primer mix. Via MiXCR, TCRdb re-called the 5' RACE reads, giving one row per CDR3 protein. The table includes some 1.5 million distinct CDR3 sequences, roughly 30% detected once. This chain joins TRBV7-9 and TRBJ2-2; 9 bases are a match to TRBD1. The sequenced material came from blood. The source is a woman aged 30 to 39 in good health. The CDR3 nucleotides are TGTGCCAGCAGCGCCGGCACAGGGGGCAAGGGCGGGGAGCTGTTTTTT. Residues: CASSAGTGGKGGELFF. Drawing the rest from reference TRBV7-9 and TRBJ2-2, the complete variable domain is DTGVSQNPRHKITKRGQNVTFRCDPISEHNRLYWYRQTLGQGPEFLTYFQNEAQLEKSRLLSDRFSAERPKGSFSTLEIQRTEQGDSAMYLCASSAGTGGKGGELFFGEGSRLTVL.